This TCR beta chain was sequenced for a study of blood T cell repertoires in COVID-19. Only a few counts were recorded for this clone. Repertoires were generated with immunoSEQ multiplex PCR, while TCRdb's copy carries only in-frame clones and drops some. The sample carries about 260,000 clones, approximately 86% recorded once. The CDR3 extends over 15 amino acids. From germline, CDR1 is MGHRA and CDR2 YSYEKL. V was pared by 0 bases and J by 5 bases, with 13 bases between. The chain links TRBV4-1 to TRBJ1-2, with D perhaps TRBD1 (6 bases). The source material was peripheral blood. This sequence originates from a human donor in a cohort sampled during active COVID-19. The chain's CDR3 is CASSQESTGPYGYTF. Here the CDR3 DNA reads TGCGCCAGCAGCCAAGAATCGACAGGCCCTTATGGCTACACCTTC.